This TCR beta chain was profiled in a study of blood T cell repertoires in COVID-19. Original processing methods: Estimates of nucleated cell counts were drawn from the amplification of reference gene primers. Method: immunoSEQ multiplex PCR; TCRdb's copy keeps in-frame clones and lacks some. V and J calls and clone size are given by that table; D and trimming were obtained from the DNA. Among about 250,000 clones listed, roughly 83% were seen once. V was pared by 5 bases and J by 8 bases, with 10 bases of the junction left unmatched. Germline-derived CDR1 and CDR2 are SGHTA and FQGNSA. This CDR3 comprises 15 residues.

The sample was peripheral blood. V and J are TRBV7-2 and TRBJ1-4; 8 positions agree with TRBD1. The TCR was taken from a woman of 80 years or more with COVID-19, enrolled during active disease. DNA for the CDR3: TGTGCCAGCAGCGTATTGCAGGGGGCGCCGGAAAAACTGTTTTTT. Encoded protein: CASSVLQGAPEKLFF.